These T cell receptor beta chains were read from a single sample in a study of blood T cell repertoires in COVID-19. Libraries were prepared by immunoSEQ multiplex PCR; TCRdb keeps only in-frame clonotypes and omits some of them. The sample has about 72,000 clones; roughly 87% are singletons. The sequencing sample was made of peripheral blood. These TCRs come from a man aged 50 to 59 with acute or convalescent COVID-19. The CDR3 runs from the conserved cysteine through the conserved F or W. The D gene is left open where the match is weak. A row's size may be missing; if present it is once, few, many or a size class.

TRBJ1-4 | - | TRBV7-9 | - | TGTGCCAGCAGCTCTAGACAAGGACTTAATGAAAAACTGTTTTTT | CASSSRQGLNEKLFF
TRBJ2-1 | - | TRBV24-1 | TRBD2 | TGTGCCACCAGTGATTTCGGCGGGGGCAATGAGCAGTTCTTC | CATSDFGGGNEQFF
TRBJ2-3 | - | TRBV15 | - | TGTGCCAGCGGACAGAGCACAGATACGCAGTATTTT | CASGQSTDTQYF
TRBJ1-1 | - | TRBV12-3/TRBV12-4 | - | TGTGCCAGCAGTTTATGGGAGTTCACTGAAGCTTTCTTT | CASSLWEFTEAFF
TRBJ2-1 | - | TRBV5-1 | TRBD1 | TGCGCCAGCAGCCCCGACAGGGGGGACTACAATGAGCAGTTCTTC | CASSPDRGDYNEQFF
TRBJ1-6 | few | TRBV6-5 | TRBD1 | TGTGCCAGCTTAACCGGGACAGGGAATAATTCACCCCTCCACTTT | CASLTGTGNNSPLHF
TRBJ2-3 | - | TRBV7-3 | TRBD1 | TGTGCCAGCAGCCCAAATACAGGGGCAGATACGCAGTATTTT | CASSPNTGADTQYF
TRBJ1-6 | - | TRBV6-5 | - | TGTGCCAGCGGGGAGTCGGAAAATTCACCCCTCCACTTT | CASGESENSPLHF
TRBJ2-2 | once | TRBV24-1 | - | TGTGCCACCAGTCCCAGGACAGGTCGGGAGGGGTGGACCGGGGAGCTGTTTTTT | CATSPRTGREGWTGELFF
TRBJ2-3 | - | TRBV4-2 | TRBD2 | TGTGCCAGCAGCGGCCTAGCGGGGGTCAGCACAGATACGCAGTATTTT | CASSGLAGVSTDTQYF
TRBJ1-2 | - | TRBV6-6 | TRBD1 | TGTGCCAGCAGTTACCGAAAACAGGGGGAAAATGGCTACACCTTC | CASSYRKQGENGYTF
TRBJ1-2 | - | TRBV11-2 | - | TGTGCCAGCAGCTTAAACGGGGGGACCCACACCTTC | CASSLNGGTHTF
TRBJ1-5 | - | TRBV18 | - | TGTGCCAGCTCACCAGGACAGAATAGCAATCAGCCCCAGCATTTT | CASSPGQNSNQPQHF
TRBJ2-2 | - | TRBV2 | - | TGTGCCAGCAGGAAGCGGACGAACACCGGGGAGCTGTTTTTT | CASRKRTNTGELFF
TRBJ2-7 | - | TRBV5-1 | TRBD1 | TGCGCCAGCAGCGCCGGGACAGGTCCATACGAGCAGTACTTC | CASSAGTGPYEQYF
TRBJ2-1 | - | TRBV10-3 | - | TGTGCCATCAGTGAGAAGGGGAAGGTCGGTGAGCAGTTCTTC | CAISEKGKVGEQFF
TRBJ2-2 | - | TRBV19 | - | TGTGCCAGTAGTATGGACGCGGGTGCGTCCGGGGAGCTGTTTTTT | CASSMDAGASGELFF
TRBJ2-2 | - | TRBV18 | - | TGTGCCAGCTCACCAAGACAGAACACCGGGGAGCTGTTTTTT | CASSPRQNTGELFF
TRBJ2-7 | once | TRBV4-1 | TRBD1 | TGCGCCAGCAGCCGTGATGTATTACAGGGGGCTGGGTACGAGCAGTACTTC | CASSRDVLQGAGYEQYF
TRBJ2-7 | few | TRBV6-5 | - | TGTGCCAGCATGAAGACAGGCGGGAGCTCCTACGAGCAGTACTTC | CASMKTGGSSYEQYF
TRBJ2-7 | - | TRBV4-1 | TRBD1 | TGCGCCAGCAGCCAAGCACAGGGGTCCTACGAGCAGTACTTC | CASSQAQGSYEQYF
TRBJ2-5 | - | TRBV7-9 | TRBD1 | TGTGCCAGCAGCTTAGCGGGTGGGACAGTCGGAGAGACCCAGTACTTC | CASSLAGGTVGETQYF
TRBJ2-2 | - | TRBV5-6 | - | TGTGCCAGCAGCCCCGGACAGATAAACACCGGGGAGCTGTTTTTT | CASSPGQINTGELFF
TRBJ1-2 | - | TRBV6-5 | - | TGTGCCAGCAGCCGCCCAGGGTTTGGCTACACCTTC | CASSRPGFGYTF
TRBJ2-7 | - | TRBV18 | TRBD2 | TGTGCCAGCTCACCGAGCGGGGAGACCTACGAGCAGTACTTC | CASSPSGETYEQYF
TRBJ1-6 | - | TRBV6-5 | - | TGTGCCAGCAGTTACTCTCGGGGGAGGGAACCCCTCCACTTT | CASSYSRGREPLHF
TRBJ1-5 | once | TRBV6-5 | - | TGTGCCAGCTCTAGGCTTATGAGCAATCAGCCCCAGCATTTT | CASSRLMSNQPQHF
TRBJ2-3 | - | TRBV29-1 | TRBD2 | TGCAGCGTTGATCTGGTCCAGCGGGGGGGAGGCACAGATACGCAGTATTTT | CSVDLVQRGGGTDTQYF
TRBJ2-2 | few | TRBV5-1 | - | TGCGCCAGCAGCGATGGACAGCCCACCGGGGAGCTGTTTTTT | CASSDGQPTGELFF
TRBJ1-6 | - | TRBV19 | - | TGTGCCAGTAGAATTCAGGGGACGCAAAATTCACCCCTCCACTTT | CASRIQGTQNSPLHF